The 13 T cell receptor beta chains below all came from one sample that was sequenced in a study of T cells in women clearing cervical HPV infection. TCRdb keeps only in-frame clones here, not all; method: immunoSEQ multiplex PCR. The sample features about 30,000 clones, with about 6.1% in its top ten. The source material was blood buffy coat. The origin of the receptors is a woman aged 18 to 75 with a cervical HPV16 infection that either progressed to CIN3+ or cleared (not recorded which).

Partial CDR3 DNA: TGCGCCAGCAGCTTGGGATCAGGAAATTCCTACGAG. Encoded protein: CASSLGSGNSYE. The entire CDR3 reads CASSLGSGNSYEQYF. The chain links TRBV5-1 to TRBJ2-7; D remains ambiguous. The CDR3 is cut off 3 residues early in the read; its end comes from the germline J gene. Germline loops: CDR1 SGHRS, CDR2 YFSETQ. CDR3 size: 15 residues. Trimming removed 0 bases at V and 1 base at J, with 11 bases between.

Concerning this clone itself: From the germline J gene comes the end of the CDR3, since the read stops 3 residues before it. The chain couples TRBV5-1 to TRBJ2-3; 9 bases line up with TRBD2. The CDR3 spans 16 residues. Unmatched junction bases numbered 7, after V lost 1 base and J lost 4 bases. Germline V gene data show CDR1 as SGHRS and CDR2 as YFSETQ. The chain's CDR3 is CASSLNAGGPSDTQYF. CDR3 DNA (partial): TGCGCCAGCAGCTTGAACGCGGGGGGGCCCTCAGATACG.

Details on this clone: The read halts 3 residues ahead of the CDR3 end, with the missing end drawn from the germline J gene. The rearrangement joins TRBV6-1 to TRBJ2-7; tentatively, D is TRBD1 (5 bases). Germline V gene lookup returns CDR1 MNHNS and CDR2 SASEGT. The CDR3 covers 16 residues. V was shortened by 0 bases and J by 4 bases, with 16 bases between the two germline ends. The DNA read from the CDR3 is TGTGCCAGCAGTGAAGCTGACAGCAGATTTTCGTACGAG. Its protein product is CASSEADSRFSYE. The full CDR3 protein reads CASSEADSRFSYEQYF.

Comment on this clone: The observed sequence ends 3 residues before the CDR3 terminus, with the missing tail filled in from the germline J gene. The chain links TRBV2 to TRBJ2-3; no definite D call. Germline V CDR1 and CDR2: SNHLY, FYNNEI. The CDR3 length is 12 residues. Trimming shortened V by 5 bases and J by 5 bases, and 8 bases separated the two germline ends. The sequenced part of the CDR3 DNA is TGTGCCAGCAGTCGACTGGAAGATACG. Translating gives CASSRLEDT. The entire CDR3 protein is CASSRLEDTQYF.

Incomplete CDR3 DNA: TGTGCCAGCACCATGAGACAGGACAGTTACGAG. This gives the protein CASTMRQDSYE. The entire CDR3 sequence reads CASTMRQDSYEQYF. The chain couples TRBV7-2 to TRBJ2-7; TRBD1 is a possible D gene (6 bases). With the read ending 3 residues before the CDR3 end, the germline J gene is used to fill in that end. Trimming stripped 7 bases from V and 4 bases from J, with 17 bases between. This CDR3 region has 14 residues. Germline CDR1 is SGHTA and CDR2 is FQGNSA.

Details on this clone: The CDR3 end is not reached by the read, which stops 3 residues before it; the germline J gene fills it in. This chain connects TRBV18 to TRBJ1-1, with 8 bases fitting TRBD1. The germline V gene has CDR1 KGHSH and CDR2 LQKENI. The CDR3 runs 15 residues. V shed 3 bases, J shed 0 bases, and the junction held 3 bases outside the gene matches. The part of the CDR3 DNA that was read is TGTGCCAGCTCACCCGGACAGGGAATGAACACTGAA. Translation: CASSPGQGMNTE. The complete CDR3 reads CASSPGQGMNTEAFF.

Note on this clone: With the read ending 3 residues before the CDR3 end, the germline J gene is used to fill in that end. V and J are TRBV12-3 or TRBV12-4 and TRBJ1-1; 8 nucleotides align to TRBD1. The CDR3 has 13 amino acids. With 5 bases clipped from V and 6 bases from J, the junction kept 5 bases outside the gene matches. The CDR3 protein is CASSLDRVAEAFF. The sequenced part of the CDR3 DNA is TGTGCCAGCAGTCTGGACAGGGTTGCTGAA.

Note on this clone: The CDR3 extends 3 residues past the end of the read, so its final part is completed from the germline J gene. The chain uses TRBV19 and TRBJ2-5; 10 bases are shared with TRBD1. This CDR3 comprises 16 residues. Germline trimming cut 1 base from V and 4 bases from J; bases unmatched to any gene: 6. CDR1 LNHDA and CDR2 SQIVND come from the germline V gene (reference sequence). The sequenced part of the CDR3 DNA is TGTGCCAGTAGTATAGTTCCTGGACAGGGGGTAGAGACC. Encoded protein: CASSIVPGQGVET. The whole CDR3 is CASSIVPGQGVETQYF. Filled out from reference TRBV19 and TRBJ2-5, the complete variable domain reads DGGITQSPKYLFRKEGQNVTLSCEQNLNHDAMYWYRQDPGQGLRLIYYSQIVNDFQKGDIAEGYSVSREKKESFPLTVTSAQKNPTAFYLCASSIVPGQGVETQYFGPGTRLLVL.

As concerns this clone: The CDR3 goes on 3 residues after the read ends, and that part is filled in from the germline J gene. V is TRBV5-6 and J is TRBJ1-2; the D gene is possibly TRBD1 (5 bases). The V gene's germline CDR1 is SGHDT and CDR2 YYEEEE. With 4 bases removed from V and 5 bases from J, the gap between germline ends came to 9 bases. This CDR3 comprises 12 residues. CDR3 loop: CASSTDSYGYTF. The part of the CDR3 DNA that was read is TGTGCCAGCAGCACTGACAGTTATGGC.

Note on this clone: The read terminates 3 residues ahead of where the CDR3 ends, so the germline J gene completes it. The chain uses TRBV12-3 or TRBV12-4 and TRBJ2-1, with 14 bases that match TRBD2. This CDR3 region has 15 residues. Trimming at V came to 6 bases and at J to 8 bases, leaving 6 bases not matched to a gene. The part of the CDR3 DNA that was read is TGTGCCAGCAGACAGACTAGCGGGGGGGCCTATGAG. This encodes CASRQTSGGAYE. The complete CDR3 sequence is CASRQTSGGAYEQFF.

The CDR3 reads CASSSLKGTGGTDEQFF. The sequenced CDR3 bases are TGTGCCAGTAGCTCTCTTAAAGGGACAGGGGGCACGGATGAG. The J gene is TRBJ2-1, the V gene TRBV19; 12 bases fit TRBD1. The read finishes 3 residues shy of the CDR3 end, and the germline J gene is used to complete it. V trimming: 6 bases; J trimming: 8 bases; junction bases outside the gene matches: 14. CDR3 size: 17 residues. The V gene's germline CDR1 is LNHDA and CDR2 SQIVND (reference sequence).

Concerning this clone itself: The read ends 3 residues early relative to the CDR3; the germline J gene fills the gap. This chain connects TRBV6-1 to TRBJ1-6; the D is unclear. Germline loops: CDR1 MNHNS, CDR2 SASEGT. The CDR3 length is 14 residues. V gave up 2 bases and J gave up 7 bases, with 9 bases separating them. The CDR3 is CASSEMQENSPLHF. Incomplete CDR3 DNA: TGTGCCAGCAGTGAAATGCAGGAGAATTCACCC.

A note on this clone: The CDR3 is cut off 3 residues early in the read; its end comes from the germline J gene. Other DNA sequences of this sample code for an identical CDR3. V gene TRBV19 combines with J gene TRBJ1-6, with TRBD1 identical over 8 bases. After removal of 3 bases from V and 10 bases from J, the junction contained 8 bases not matched to a gene. CDR3 length: 15 residues. Germline values: CDR1 LNHDA, CDR2 SQIVND (reference sequence). The covered CDR3 bases are TGTGCCAGTAGTATCCAAACAGGGGGAGAATCACCC. Protein: CASSIQTGGESP. The complete CDR3 reads CASSIQTGGESPLHF.